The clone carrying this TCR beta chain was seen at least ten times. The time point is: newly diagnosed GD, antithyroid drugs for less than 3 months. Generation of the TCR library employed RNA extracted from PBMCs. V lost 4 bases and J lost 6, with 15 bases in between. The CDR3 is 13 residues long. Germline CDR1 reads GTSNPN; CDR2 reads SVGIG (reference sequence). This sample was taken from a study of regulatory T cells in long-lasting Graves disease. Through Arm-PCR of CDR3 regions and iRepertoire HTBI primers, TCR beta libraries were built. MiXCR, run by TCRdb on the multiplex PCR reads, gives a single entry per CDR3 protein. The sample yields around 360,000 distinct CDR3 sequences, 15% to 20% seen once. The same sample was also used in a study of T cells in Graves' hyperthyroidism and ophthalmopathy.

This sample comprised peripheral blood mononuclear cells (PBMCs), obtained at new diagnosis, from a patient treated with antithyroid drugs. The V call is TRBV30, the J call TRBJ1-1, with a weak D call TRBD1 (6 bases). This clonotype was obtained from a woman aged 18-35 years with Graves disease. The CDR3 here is CAWTGGRGAEAFF. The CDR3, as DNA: TGTGCCTGGACGGGGGGCAGGGGAGCTGAAGCTTTCTTT.